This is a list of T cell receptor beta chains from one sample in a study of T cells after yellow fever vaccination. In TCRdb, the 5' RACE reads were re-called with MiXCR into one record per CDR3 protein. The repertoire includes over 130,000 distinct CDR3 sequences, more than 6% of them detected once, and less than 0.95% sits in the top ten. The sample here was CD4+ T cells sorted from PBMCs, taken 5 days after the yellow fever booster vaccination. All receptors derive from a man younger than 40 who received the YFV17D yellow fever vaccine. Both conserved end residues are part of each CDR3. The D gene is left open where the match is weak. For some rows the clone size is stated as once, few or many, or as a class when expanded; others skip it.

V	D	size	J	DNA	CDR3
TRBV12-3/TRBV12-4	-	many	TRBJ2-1	TGTGCCAGCAGTCCCGACAGCTACTACAATGAGCAGTTCTTC	CASSPDSYYNEQFF
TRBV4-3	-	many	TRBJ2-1	TGCGCCAGCAGCCACTCCCGATACAATGAGCAGTTCTTC	CASSHSRYNEQFF
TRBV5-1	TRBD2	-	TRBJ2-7	TGCGCCAGCAGCCGAACGGTTAGGACTAGCGGGATTAAGGCCGACGAGCAGTACTTC	CASSRTVRTSGIKADEQYF
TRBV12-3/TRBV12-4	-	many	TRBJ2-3	TGTGCCAGCAGTGAGATTCCGGACAGTAGCACAGATACGCAGTATTTT	CASSEIPDSSTDTQYF
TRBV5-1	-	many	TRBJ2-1	TGCGCCAGCAGCTTGGGAACTCGGTCCTACAATGAGCAGTTCTTC	CASSLGTRSYNEQFF
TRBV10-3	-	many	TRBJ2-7	TGTGCCATCGGCCGGGACTCCGGCTACGAGCAGTACTTC	CAIGRDSGYEQYF
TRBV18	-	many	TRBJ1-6	TGTGCCAGCTCACCAAGGGTGGGCGCTGATTCACCCCTCCACTTT	CASSPRVGADSPLHF
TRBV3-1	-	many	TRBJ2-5	TGTGCCAGCAGCCAAGTGGCGGAGACCCAGTACTTC	CASSQVAETQYF
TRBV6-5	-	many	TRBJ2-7	TGTGCCAGCAGTTCCCCGGATTGGGACGAGCAGTACTTC	CASSSPDWDEQYF
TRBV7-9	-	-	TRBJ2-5	TGTGCCAGGCGGAGGGGGACAGAAGAGACCCAGTACTTC	CARRRGTEETQYF
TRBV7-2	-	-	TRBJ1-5	TGTGCCAGCAGCTTCAGGGTTGGGGGCGGTCAGCCCCAGCATTTT	CASSFRVGGGQPQHF
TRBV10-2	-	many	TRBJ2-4	TGCGCCAGCACCTTTAGTTCACTACTTGCCAAAAACATTCAGTACTTC	CASTFSSLLAKNIQYF
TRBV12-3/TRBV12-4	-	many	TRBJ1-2	TGTGCCAGCAGTTTAGGGGAGACAGGAGGCTACACCTTC	CASSLGETGGYTF
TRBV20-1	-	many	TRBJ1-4	TGCAGTGCTAGAGATCTGACAGTAACTAATGAAAAACTGTTTTTT	CSARDLTVTNEKLFF
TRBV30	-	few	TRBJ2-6	TGTGCCCTGGACTCTGGGGCCAACGTCCTGACTTTC	CALDSGANVLTF
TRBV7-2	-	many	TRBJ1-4	TGTGCCAGCAGCTTAGGGGGCTTACGGGAAAAACTGTTTTTT	CASSLGGLREKLFF
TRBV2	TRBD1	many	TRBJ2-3	TGTGCCAGCAATACCGACAGGGGCAGAGGGGCGCAGTATTTT	CASNTDRGRGAQYF
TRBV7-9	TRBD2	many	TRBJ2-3	TGTGCCAGCAGCTTAGGGCTAGCGGGAGATACGCAGTATTTT	CASSLGLAGDTQYF
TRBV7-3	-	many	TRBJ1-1	TGTGCCAGCAGCTTAACGAGGGCGAACACTGAAGCTTTCTTT	CASSLTRANTEAFF
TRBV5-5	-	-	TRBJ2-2	TGTGCCAGCGGCCGGGCCGGGGAGCTGTTTTTT	CASGRAGELFF
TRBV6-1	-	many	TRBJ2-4	TGTGCCAGCGCCAGCAAGGGTCGAAACATTCAGTACTTC	CASASKGRNIQYF
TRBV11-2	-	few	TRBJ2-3	TGTGCCAGCAGACCTGCCGGGGCTGGGACAGATACGCAGTATTTT	CASRPAGAGTDTQYF
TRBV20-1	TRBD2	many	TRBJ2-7	TGCAGTGCTAGAGATCTATCTAGCGGCACACCCGAGCAGTACTTC	CSARDLSSGTPEQYF